Described below is a single TCR beta chain sequence and its context. This specimen comes from a study of Ad26.COV2.S vaccination and SARS-CoV-2 variants. Generated by immunoSEQ multiplex PCR, the TCRdb table keeps only in-frame clones and is missing some. The repertoire holds about 500,000 clones, with 80% to 90% as singletons. Documented treatment: about 20 received Ad26.COV2.S at low or high dose, single or two shots; several received placebo; per-sample allocation not given. Samples analyzed were those drawn on day 63 after the first vaccine or placebo injection. An Ad26 vector carrying the Wuhan-strain SARS-CoV-2 spike served as the vaccine. The receptor was isolated from a person between 18 and 59 years old who received the Ad26.COV2.S COVID-19 vaccine or a placebo. Sample: peripheral blood, taken in a trial of Ad26.COV2.S vaccine versus placebo.

The CDR3 nucleotides are TGTGCCAGCACCCAGGTTGGGACGAAACAGGGGAACACCGGGGAGCTGTTTTTT. Its translation is CASTQVGTKQGNTGELFF. The rearrangement uses TRBV27 and TRBJ2-2; tentative D call: TRBD1 (6 bases). Germline CDR1 is MNHEY and CDR2 is SMNVEV (reference sequence). V was cut by 7 bases and J by 1 base, with 22 bases left in between. This CDR3 has 18 residues.